This T cell receptor beta chain emerged from a study of siplizumab effects on memory and regulatory T cells (dated by TCRdb to 2018 to 2020). In the study overall: The effect of the anti-CD2 antibody siplizumab on alloreactive T-cell subsets was examined in allogeneic mixed lymphocyte reactions constructed from human PBMCs. What the research found in general, with its limitations: A naive or memory phenotype could not be assigned to roughly 80-95% of proliferating CD4+ or CD8+ clones. Unstimulated naive T cells appeared more diverse than memory T cells, and naive cells seemed to contribute substantially to the alloresponse. Because sequences below about 10^-5 frequency were poorly captured, only a minor fraction of alloreactive clones could be mapped to unstimulated subsets. Whether proliferating Tregs from siplizumab cultures actually had suppressive function was not functionally confirmed. Among mappable alloreactive CD4+ clones, the Treg-derived fraction averaged around 69% with siplizumab versus about 25% in control reactions. Siplizumab significantly lowered the cumulative frequency of alloreactive sequences that could be traced to unstimulated CD4+ memory T cells.

To note about this clone: What this receptor recognizes is not known. The junction departs from germline at one end; a sequencing error may be responsible.

Sorted unstimulated T cells and proliferating T cells recovered from mixed lymphocyte reactions underwent TCRbeta CDR3 sequencing. Fresh whole blood from 9 to 10 HLA-typed healthy donors served as the source for isolating PBMCs. The receptor library was made with the immunoSEQ multiplex PCR assay. The deep sequencing platform assayed approximately 100,000 TCR templates per sample. Genomic DNA extracted from sorted T cells was used for TCRbeta CDR3 sequencing. The original methods were these. Clonal analysis of TCRbeta CDR3 data was done in the R programming language. Alloreactive CD4+ and CD8+ clones were identified by comparing unstimulated samples to CFSE-low samples taken after the reaction. By matching sequences to the repertoires of sorted unstimulated Treg and non-Treg cells, each alloreactive CD4+ clone was assigned a regulatory or non-regulatory origin. As stored in TCRdb, this immuneACCESS dataset retains in-frame rearrangements with V and J assigned. A fraction of the clones does not appear; measured against another copy, unresolved V genes explain less than half of the discrepancy, and the remainder lacks a known reason. V and J calls and clone size are given by that table; D and trimming were obtained from the DNA. This sample has tens of thousands of clones in its table, and over 85% of those were observed once. Of the sample, 6.5% to 8% is held by the ten largest clones.

The germline V gene gives CDR1 as SGHVS and CDR2 as FQNEAQ. Reading from cysteine to phenylalanine, the CDR3 counts 14 amino acids. Only CDR3 DNA remains: 42 bases, in frame from the first base. This TCR was sampled from a human donor in good health. Sequenced sample: CD8+ T cells sorted from blood. The rearranged chain carries TRBV7-8 and TRBJ1-2, and TRBD1 may be the D gene, going by 5 matching bases. The base sequence is TGTGCCAGCAGTTTAGGGGCCAGGAGCTATGGCTACACCTTC. Its protein product is CASSLGARSYGYTF. With the portions outside the CDR3 filled from the reference TRBV7-8 and TRBJ1-2 genes, the complete variable region becomes GAGVSQSPRYKVAKRGQDVALRCDPISGHVSLFWYQQALGQGPEFLTYFQNEAQLDKSGLPSDRFFAERPEGSVSTLKIQRTQQEDSAVYLCASSLGARSYGYTFGSGTRLTVV.